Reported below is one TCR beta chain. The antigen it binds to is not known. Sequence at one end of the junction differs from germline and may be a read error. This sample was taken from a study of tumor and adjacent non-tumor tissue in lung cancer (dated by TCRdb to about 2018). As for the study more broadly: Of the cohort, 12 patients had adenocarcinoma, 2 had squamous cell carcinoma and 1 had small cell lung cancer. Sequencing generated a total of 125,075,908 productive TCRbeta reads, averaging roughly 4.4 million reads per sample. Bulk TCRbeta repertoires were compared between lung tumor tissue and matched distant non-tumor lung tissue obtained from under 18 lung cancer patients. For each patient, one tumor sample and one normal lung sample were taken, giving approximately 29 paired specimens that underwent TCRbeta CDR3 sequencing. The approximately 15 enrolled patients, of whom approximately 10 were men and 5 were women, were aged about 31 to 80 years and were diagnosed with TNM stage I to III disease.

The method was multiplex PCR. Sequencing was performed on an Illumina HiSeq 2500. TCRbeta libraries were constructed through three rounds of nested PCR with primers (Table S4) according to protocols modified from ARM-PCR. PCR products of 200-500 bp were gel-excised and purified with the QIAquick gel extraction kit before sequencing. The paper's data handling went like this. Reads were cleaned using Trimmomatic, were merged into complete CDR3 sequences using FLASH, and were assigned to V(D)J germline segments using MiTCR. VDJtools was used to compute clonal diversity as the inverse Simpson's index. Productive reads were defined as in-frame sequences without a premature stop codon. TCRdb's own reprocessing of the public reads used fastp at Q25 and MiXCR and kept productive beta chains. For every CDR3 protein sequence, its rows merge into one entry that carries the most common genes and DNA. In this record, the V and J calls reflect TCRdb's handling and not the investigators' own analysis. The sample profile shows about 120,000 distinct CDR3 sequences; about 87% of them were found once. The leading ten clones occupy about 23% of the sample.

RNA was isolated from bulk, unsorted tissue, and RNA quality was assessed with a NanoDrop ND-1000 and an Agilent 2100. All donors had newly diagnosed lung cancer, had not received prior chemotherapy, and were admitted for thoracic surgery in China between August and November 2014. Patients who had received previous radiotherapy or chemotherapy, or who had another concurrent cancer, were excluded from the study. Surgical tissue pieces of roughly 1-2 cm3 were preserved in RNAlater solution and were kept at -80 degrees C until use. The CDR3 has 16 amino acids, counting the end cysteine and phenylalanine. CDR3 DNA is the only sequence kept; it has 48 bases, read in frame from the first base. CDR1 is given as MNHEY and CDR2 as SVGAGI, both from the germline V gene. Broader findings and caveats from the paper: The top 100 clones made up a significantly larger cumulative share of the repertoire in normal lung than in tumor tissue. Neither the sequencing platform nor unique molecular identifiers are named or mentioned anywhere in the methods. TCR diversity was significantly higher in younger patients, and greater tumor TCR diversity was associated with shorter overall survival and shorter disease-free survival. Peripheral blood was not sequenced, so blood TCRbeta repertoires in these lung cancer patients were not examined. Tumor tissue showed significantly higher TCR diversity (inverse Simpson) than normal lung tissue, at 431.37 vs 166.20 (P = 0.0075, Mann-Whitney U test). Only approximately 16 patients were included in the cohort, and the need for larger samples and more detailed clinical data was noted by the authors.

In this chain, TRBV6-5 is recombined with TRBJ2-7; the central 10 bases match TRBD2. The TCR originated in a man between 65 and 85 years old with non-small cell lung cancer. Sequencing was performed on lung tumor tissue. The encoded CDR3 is CANSYSTGTSAREQYF. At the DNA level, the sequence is TGTGCCAACAGTTACTCTACCGGGACTAGCGCCCGCGAGCAGTACTTC.